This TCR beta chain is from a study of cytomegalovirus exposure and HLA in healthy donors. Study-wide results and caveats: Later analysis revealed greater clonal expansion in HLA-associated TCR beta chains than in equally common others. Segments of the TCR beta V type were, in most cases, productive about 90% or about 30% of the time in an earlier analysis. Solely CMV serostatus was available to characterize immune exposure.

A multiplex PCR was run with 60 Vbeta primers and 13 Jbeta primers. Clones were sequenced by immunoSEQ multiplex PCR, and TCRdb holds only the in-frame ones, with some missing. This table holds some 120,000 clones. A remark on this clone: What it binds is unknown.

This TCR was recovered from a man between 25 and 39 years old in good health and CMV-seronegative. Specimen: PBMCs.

The CDR3 loop reads CASRQEDRGNLEAFF. The CDR3 region has the DNA TGCGCCAGCAGACAAGAGGACAGGGGAAATCTTGAAGCTTTCTTT. This chain joins TRBV5-1 and TRBJ1-1; 9 nucleotides agree with TRBD1. J gave up 7 bases and V 5 bases, and 12 bases lay outside the gene matches. Germline V gene sequence: CDR1 SGHRS, CDR2 YFSETQ. The CDR3 has 15 amino acids.